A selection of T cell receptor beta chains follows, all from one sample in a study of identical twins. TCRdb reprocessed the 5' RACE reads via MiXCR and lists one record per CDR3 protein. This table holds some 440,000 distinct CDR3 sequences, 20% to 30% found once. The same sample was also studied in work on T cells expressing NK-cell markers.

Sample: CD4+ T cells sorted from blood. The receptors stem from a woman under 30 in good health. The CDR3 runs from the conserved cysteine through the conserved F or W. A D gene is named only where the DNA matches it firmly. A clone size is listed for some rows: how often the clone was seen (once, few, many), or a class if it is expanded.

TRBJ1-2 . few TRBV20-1 CSATGARRGYTF TGCAGTGCGACGGGGGCTCGCCGTGGCTACACCTTC
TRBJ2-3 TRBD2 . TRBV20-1 CSAGGGGYTDTQYF TGCAGTGCTGGGGGGGGAGGATATACAGATACGCAGTATTTT
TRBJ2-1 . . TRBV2 CASKVNEQFF TGTGCCAGCAAAGTCAATGAGCAGTTCTTC
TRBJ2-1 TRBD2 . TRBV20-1 CSADMTTSGGGSYNEQFF TGCAGTGCAGACATGACGACTAGCGGGGGGGGCTCCTACAATGAGCAGTTCTTC
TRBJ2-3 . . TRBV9 CASSAREGARTDTQYF TGTGCCAGCAGCGCCCGGGAGGGGGCGCGGACAGATACGCAGTATTTT
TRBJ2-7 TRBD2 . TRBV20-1 CSASLGKRGAGAIFEQYF TGCAGTGCTAGCCTCGGAAAAAGAGGGGCGGGAGCGATATTCGAGCAGTACTTC
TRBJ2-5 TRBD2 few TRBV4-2 CASSQGYHRGGPRGGETQYF TGTGCCAGCAGCCAGGGGTATCATCGGGGGGGGCCGAGAGGAGGAGAGACCCAGTACTTC
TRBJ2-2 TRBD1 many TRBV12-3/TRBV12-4 CASSRDRLNTGELFF TGTGCCAGCAGCCGGGACAGGCTAAACACCGGGGAGCTGTTTTTT
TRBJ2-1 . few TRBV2 CASSHPGRSYNEQFF TGTGCCAGCAGCCACCCGGGGCGGAGCTACAATGAGCAGTTCTTC
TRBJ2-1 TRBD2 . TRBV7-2 CASSLAGTSGFHEQFF TGTGCCAGCAGCTTAGCCGGGACTAGCGGGTTTCATGAGCAGTTCTTC
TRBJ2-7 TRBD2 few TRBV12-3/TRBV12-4 CASSSSGFGGEQYF TGTGCCAGCAGCTCTAGCGGCTTCGGTGGCGAGCAGTACTTC
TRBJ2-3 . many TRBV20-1 CSAILITDTQYF TGCAGTGCTATTCTAATCACAGATACGCAGTATTTT
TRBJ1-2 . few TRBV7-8 CASSLADGRPNYGYTF TGTGCCAGCAGCTTAGCGGACGGTCGGCCTAACTATGGCTACACCTTC
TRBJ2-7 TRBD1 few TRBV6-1 CAGDWDRESYEQYF TGTGCCGGGGACTGGGACAGGGAAAGTTACGAGCAGTACTTC
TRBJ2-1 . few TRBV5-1 CASSFNEQSYNEQFF TGCGCCAGCAGCTTTAACGAACAATCCTACAATGAGCAGTTCTTC
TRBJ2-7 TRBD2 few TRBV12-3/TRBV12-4 CASSPRLAGVREQYF TGTGCCAGCAGTCCGCGACTAGCGGGAGTACGAGAGCAGTACTTC
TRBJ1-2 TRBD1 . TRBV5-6 CASSFGTGNSNGYTF TGTGCCAGCAGCTTCGGGACAGGAAACTCTAACGGCTACACCTTC
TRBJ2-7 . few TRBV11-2 CASSLSRPNIYEQYF TGTGCCAGCAGCTTAAGCAGACCCAACATCTACGAGCAGTACTTC
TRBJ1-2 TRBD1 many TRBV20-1 CSTRGQGYGYTF TGCAGTACACGGGGACAGGGATATGGCTACACCTTC
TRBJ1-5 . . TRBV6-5 CASSYMGANSGQPQHF TGTGCCAGCAGTTACATGGGGGCGAACAGCGGACAGCCCCAGCATTTT
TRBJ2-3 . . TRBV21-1 CASSDWKGTQYF TGTGCCAGCAGTGACTGGAAGGGGACGCAGTATTTT
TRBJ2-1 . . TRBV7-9 CASSLDGGNEQFF TGTGCCAGCAGCTTAGATGGGGGCAATGAGCAGTTCTTC
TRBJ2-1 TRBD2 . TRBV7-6 CASTPGTSGRNEQFF TGTGCCAGCACTCCTGGGACTAGCGGGAGGAATGAGCAGTTCTTC
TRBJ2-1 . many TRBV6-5 CASSSSGIEQFF TGTGCCAGCAGTTCCTCAGGGATTGAGCAGTTCTTC
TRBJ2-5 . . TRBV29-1 CSVGLTGSEDQYF TGCAGCGTTGGACTTACAGGGTCGGAGGACCAGTACTTC
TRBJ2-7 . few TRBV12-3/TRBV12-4 CASSWQGFWEQYF TGTGCCAGCAGCTGGCAGGGGTTTTGGGAGCAGTACTTC
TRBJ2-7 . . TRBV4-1 CASSPTWDFSYEQYF TGCGCCAGCAGCCCCACCTGGGACTTCTCCTACGAGCAGTACTTC
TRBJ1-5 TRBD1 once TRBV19 CASGPEGTAGNQPQHF TGTGCCAGTGGCCCAGAGGGGACAGCAGGGAATCAGCCCCAGCATTTT
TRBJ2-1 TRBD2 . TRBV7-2 CASSRLASSYNEQFF TGTGCCAGCAGTAGACTAGCGAGCTCCTACAATGAGCAGTTCTTC
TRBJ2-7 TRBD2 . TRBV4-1 CASSQEYRGLAGASYEQNF TGCGCCAGCAGCCAAGAGTACAGAGGCCTAGCGGGGGCCTCCTACGAGCAGAACTTC
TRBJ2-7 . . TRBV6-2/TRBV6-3 CASSYRGLLYEQYF TGTGCCAGCAGTTACAGGGGACTTCTCTACGAGCAGTACTTC
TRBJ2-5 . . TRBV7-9 CASSLVGEAQETQYF TGTGCCAGCAGCTTAGTGGGCGAAGCCCAAGAGACCCAGTACTTC
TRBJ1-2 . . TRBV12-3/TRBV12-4 CASSPLGTWATF TGTGCCAGCAGTCCACTTGGCACTTGGGCCACCTTC
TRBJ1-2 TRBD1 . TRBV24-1 CATSDSGQGYGYTF TGTGCCACCAGTGATTCCGGACAGGGCTATGGCTACACCTTC
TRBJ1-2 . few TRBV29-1 CSVEREAGVDGYTF TGCAGCGTTGAAAGAGAGGCTGGTGTTGATGGCTACACCTTC
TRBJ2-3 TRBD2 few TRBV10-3 CAIRGGQVSTDTQYF TGTGCCATCAGGGGAGGGCAAGTTAGCACAGATACGCAGTATTTT
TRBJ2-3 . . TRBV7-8 CASSPAGPTDTQYF TGTGCCAGCAGCCCCGCGGGCCCCACAGATACGCAGTATTTT
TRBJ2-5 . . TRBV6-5 CASSYSYRQETQYF TGTGCCAGCAGTTACTCGTACAGACAAGAGACCCAGTACTTC
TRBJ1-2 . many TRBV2 CASSPQVYGYTF TGTGCCAGCAGCCCGCAGGTCTATGGCTACACCTTC
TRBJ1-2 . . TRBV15 CATQLKANYGYTF TGTGCCACCCAACTTAAAGCTAACTATGGCTACACCTTC
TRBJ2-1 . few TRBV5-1 CASSQDQNEQFF TGCGCCAGCAGTCAGGACCAGAATGAGCAGTTCTTC
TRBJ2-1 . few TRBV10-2 CASSGGPRLGSSEQFF TGCGCCAGCAGTGGGGGACCCCGTTTGGGTAGCAGTGAGCAGTTCTTC
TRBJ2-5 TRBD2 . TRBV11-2 CASSQERTSGSSETQYF TGTGCCAGCAGCCAAGAACGGACCAGCGGGAGTTCCGAGACCCAGTACTTC
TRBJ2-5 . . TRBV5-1 CASSLEGLSPSETQYF TGCGCCAGCAGCTTGGAAGGGCTCTCACCGTCCGAGACCCAGTACTTC
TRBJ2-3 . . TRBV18 CASSPKAGRTDTQYF TGTGCCAGCTCACCAAAGGCGGGGCGCACAGATACGCAGTATTTT
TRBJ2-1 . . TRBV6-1 CASSLISRGRDNEQFF TGTGCCAGCAGCCTAATAAGCAGGGGACGGGACAATGAGCAGTTCTTC
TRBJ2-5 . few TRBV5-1 CASSLAQDAGETQYF TGCGCCAGCAGCTTGGCCCAGGACGCAGGAGAGACCCAGTACTTC
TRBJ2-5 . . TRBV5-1 CASTGGGAQETQYF TGCGCCAGCACCGGGGGAGGCGCACAAGAGACCCAGTACTTC
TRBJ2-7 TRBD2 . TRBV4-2 CASSQDKRGPSEQYF TGTGCCAGCAGCCAAGATAAGCGGGGGCCTTCCGAGCAGTACTTC
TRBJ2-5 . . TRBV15 CATSGQGGRTQYF TGTGCCACCAGCGGCCAGGGGGGCCGGACCCAGTACTTC
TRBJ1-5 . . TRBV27 CASRSIQGSSNQPQHF TGTGCCAGCCGTTCCATCCAAGGTTCTAGCAATCAGCCCCAGCATTTT
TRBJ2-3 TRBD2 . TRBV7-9 CASSFGAGGDTDTQYF TGTGCCAGCAGCTTCGGAGCGGGGGGGGACACAGATACGCAGTATTTT